Listed here is a single T cell receptor (beta chain). Its antigen is currently unknown. The sample originates from a study of cytomegalovirus exposure and HLA in healthy donors. On the study more broadly: Among about 179 million T cells, an earlier analysis found around 100 million unique TCR beta sequences. Findings and limits, study-wide: Links to common viral pathogens appeared, in a later analysis, for several of the most significant clusters. Per a prior analysis, the majority of TCR beta V segments were productive roughly 90% or roughly 30% of the time.

The PCR contained 60 Vbeta and 13 Jbeta primers. Produced via immunoSEQ multiplex PCR; TCRdb's table is partial and in-frame only. This table has some 140,000 clones, approximately 80% appearing once. V shed 5 bases and J 4 bases; nucleotides not matched to a gene: 10. This CDR3 spans 16 amino acids. Germline V gene sequence: CDR1 SGHTA, CDR2 FQGNSA. The origin of this receptor is a woman in her fifties or sixties in good health and CMV-seropositive. The sample was PBMCs. The genes are TRBV7-2 and TRBJ2-7; 11 bases line up with TRBD1. Written as DNA, the CDR3 is TGTGCCAGCAGCCGCCTTCGGACAGGGGGCCATTACGAGCAGTACTTC. It translates to CASSRLRTGGHYEQYF.